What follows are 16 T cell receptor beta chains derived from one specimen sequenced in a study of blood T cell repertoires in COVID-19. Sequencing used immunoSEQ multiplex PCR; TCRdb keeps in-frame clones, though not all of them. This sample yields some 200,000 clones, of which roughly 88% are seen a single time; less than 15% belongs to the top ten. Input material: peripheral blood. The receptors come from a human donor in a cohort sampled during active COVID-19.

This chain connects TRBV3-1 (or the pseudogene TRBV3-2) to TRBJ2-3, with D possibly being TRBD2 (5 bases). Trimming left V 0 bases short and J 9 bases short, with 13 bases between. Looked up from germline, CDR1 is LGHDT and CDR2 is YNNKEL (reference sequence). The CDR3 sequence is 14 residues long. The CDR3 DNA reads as TGTGCCAGCAGCCAAGATCGTGGACTGGGGACGCAGTATTTT. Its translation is CASSQDRGLGTQYF.

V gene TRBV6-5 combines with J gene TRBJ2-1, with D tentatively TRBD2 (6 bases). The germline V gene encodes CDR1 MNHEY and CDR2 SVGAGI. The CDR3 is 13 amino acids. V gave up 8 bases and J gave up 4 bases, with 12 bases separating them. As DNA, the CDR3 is TGTGCCAGCTCCGGCGGGGTTTACAATGAGCAGTTCTTC. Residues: CASSGGVYNEQFF.

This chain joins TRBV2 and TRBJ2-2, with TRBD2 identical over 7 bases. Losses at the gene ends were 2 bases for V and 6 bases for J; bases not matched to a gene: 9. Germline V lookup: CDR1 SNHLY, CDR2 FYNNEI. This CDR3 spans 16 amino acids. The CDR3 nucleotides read TGTGCCAGCAGTGAAAGGCCAGCGGGATCACCCGGGGAGCTGTTTTTT. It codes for CASSERPAGSPGELFF.

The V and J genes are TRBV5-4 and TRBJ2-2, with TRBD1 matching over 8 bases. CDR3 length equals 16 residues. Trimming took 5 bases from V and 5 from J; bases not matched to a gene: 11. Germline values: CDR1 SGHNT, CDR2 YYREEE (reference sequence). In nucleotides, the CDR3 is TGTGCCAGCAGTCCAGTCCCCAGGGGGCGGACCGGGGAGCTGTTTTTT. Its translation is CASSPVPRGRTGELFF.

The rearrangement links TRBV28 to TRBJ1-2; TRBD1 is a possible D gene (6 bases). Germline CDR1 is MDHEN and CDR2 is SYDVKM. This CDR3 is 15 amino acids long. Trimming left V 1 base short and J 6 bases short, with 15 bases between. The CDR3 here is CASSLLRGRYDGYTF. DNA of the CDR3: TGTGCCAGCAGTTTATTGCGGGGGCGCTACGATGGCTACACCTTC.

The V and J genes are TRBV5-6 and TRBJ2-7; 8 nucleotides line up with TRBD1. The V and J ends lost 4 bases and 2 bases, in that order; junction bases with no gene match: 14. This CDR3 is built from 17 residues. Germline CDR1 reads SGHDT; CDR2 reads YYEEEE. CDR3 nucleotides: TGTGCCAGCAGCCGGAAGGTTTCGGACAGGGCAGCCTACGAGCAGTACTTC. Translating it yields CASSRKVSDRAAYEQYF.

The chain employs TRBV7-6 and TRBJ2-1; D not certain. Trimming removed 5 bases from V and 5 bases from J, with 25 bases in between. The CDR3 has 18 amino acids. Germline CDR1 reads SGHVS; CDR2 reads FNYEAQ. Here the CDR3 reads CASSPTRVSVSAHNEQFF. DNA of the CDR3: TGTGCCAGCAGCCCAACCCGGGTTAGTGTTTCCGCTCACAATGAGCAGTTCTTC.

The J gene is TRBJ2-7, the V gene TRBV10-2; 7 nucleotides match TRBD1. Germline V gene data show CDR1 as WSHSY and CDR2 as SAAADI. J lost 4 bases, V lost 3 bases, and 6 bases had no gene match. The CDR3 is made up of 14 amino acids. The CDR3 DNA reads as TGCGCCAGCAGTGATAAGGGGGCGGCATACGAGCAGTACTTC. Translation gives CASSDKGAAYEQYF.

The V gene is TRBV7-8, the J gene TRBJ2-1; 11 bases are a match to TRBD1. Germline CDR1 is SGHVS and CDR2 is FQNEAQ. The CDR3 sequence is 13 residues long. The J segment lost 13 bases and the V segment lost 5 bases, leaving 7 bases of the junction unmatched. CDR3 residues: CASSADRGRVQFF. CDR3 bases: TGTGCCAGCAGCGCGGACAGGGGGCGCGTCCAGTTCTTC.

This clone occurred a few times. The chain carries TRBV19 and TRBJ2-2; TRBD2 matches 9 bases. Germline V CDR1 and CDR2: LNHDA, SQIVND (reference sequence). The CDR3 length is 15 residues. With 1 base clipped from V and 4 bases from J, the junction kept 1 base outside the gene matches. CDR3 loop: CASSIVAGVTGELFF. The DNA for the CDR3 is TGTGCCAGTAGTATAGTAGCGGGAGTCACCGGGGAGCTGTTTTTT.

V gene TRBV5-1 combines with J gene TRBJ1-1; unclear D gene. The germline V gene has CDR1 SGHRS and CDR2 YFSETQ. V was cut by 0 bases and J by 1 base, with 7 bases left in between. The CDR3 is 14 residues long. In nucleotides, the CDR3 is TGCGCCAGCAGCTTGGTCGCCGGGAACACTGAAGCTTTCTTT. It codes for CASSLVAGNTEAFF.

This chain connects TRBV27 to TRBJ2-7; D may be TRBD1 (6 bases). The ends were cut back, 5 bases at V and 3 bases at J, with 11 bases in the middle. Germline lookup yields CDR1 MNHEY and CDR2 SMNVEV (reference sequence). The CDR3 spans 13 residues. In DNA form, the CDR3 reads TGTGCCAGCAGTCGTCAGGGGCGCTACGAGCAGTACTTC. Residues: CASSRQGRYEQYF.

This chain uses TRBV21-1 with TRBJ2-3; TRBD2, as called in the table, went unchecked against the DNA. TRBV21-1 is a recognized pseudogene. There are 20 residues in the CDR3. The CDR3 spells CASSATGTHKTSGSTDTQYF. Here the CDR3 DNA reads TGTGCCAGCAGCGCCACCGGGACACATAAGACTAGCGGGAGTACAGATACGCAGTATTTT.

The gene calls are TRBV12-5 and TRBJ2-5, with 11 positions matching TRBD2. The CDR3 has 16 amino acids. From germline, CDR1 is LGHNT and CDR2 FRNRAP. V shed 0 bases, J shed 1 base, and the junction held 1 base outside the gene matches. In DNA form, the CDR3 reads TGTGCTAGTGGTTTGGTGACTAGCGGGGCCCAAGAGACCCAGTACTTC. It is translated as CASGLVTSGAQETQYF.

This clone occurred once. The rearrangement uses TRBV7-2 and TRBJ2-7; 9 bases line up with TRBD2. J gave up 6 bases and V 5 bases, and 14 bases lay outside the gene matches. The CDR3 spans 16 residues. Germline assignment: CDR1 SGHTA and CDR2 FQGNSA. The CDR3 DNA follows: TGTGCCAGCAGCCCTATCTCTAGCGGGATACGCCCCGAGCAGTACTTC. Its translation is CASSPISSGIRPEQYF.

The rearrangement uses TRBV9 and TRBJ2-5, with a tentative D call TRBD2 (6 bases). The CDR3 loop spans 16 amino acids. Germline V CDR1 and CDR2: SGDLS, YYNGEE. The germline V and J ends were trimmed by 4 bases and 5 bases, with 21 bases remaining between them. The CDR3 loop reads CASSNDGGVRTETQYF. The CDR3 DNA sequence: TGTGCCAGCAGCAATGACGGGGGAGTGCGAACGGAGACCCAGTACTTC.